This TCR beta chain derives from a study of neurological immune-mediated disorders (dated by TCRdb to between 2018 and 2021). For context, the study as a whole: Among the roughly 34 multiple sclerosis patients, relapsing-remitting MS was present in around 30 and secondary progressive MS was present in 3. The study compared peripheral blood TCR-beta repertoires of HTLV-I-associated myelopathy (HAM/TSP) patients, multiple sclerosis patients and healthy controls using UMI-based sequencing. Longitudinal samples, technical triplicates and paired sorted CD4+ and CD8+ T-cell subsets, alongside PBMC samples, were included among the roughly 110 TCR-beta libraries. Of the 70 or so subjects in the cohort, around 14 were HAM/TSP patients, some 35 were multiple sclerosis patients, and approximately 20 were healthy controls. What the research found in general, with its limitations: Phylogenetic analysis grouped repertoires from 18 of 34 MS patients into a cluster of related CDR3 sequences, suggesting a possible repertoire-level signature. No identical CDR3 amino acid sequences were shared among expanded clones across subjects, suggesting private TCR-beta repertoires in all groups. TCR clonal expansion was highest in HAM/TSP patients and lowest in MS patients, with MS patients falling below even healthy controls. The MS cluster showed no association with clinical or MRI features, and the authors stated that larger cohorts are needed.

Spanning cysteine to phenylalanine, the CDR3 consists of 16 amino acids. The retained sequence is limited to the CDR3, 48 bases, with the frame set at the first base. Between the V and J ends, shortened by 1 base and 2 bases respectively, the junction contains 13 bases. This clonotype was seen ten or more times. Its antigen specificity is not known. No per-base quality is available; no much larger clone lies one base away. cDNA synthesis used template-switch 5'RACE with a primer carrying a 10-nucleotide random unique molecular identifier tagging each TCR transcript. Every sequencing run yielded over 170 million TCR-beta sequences covering 15-18 subjects. The RNeasy kit was used for extraction of total RNA. Using the KAPA Real-time Library Amplification kit, TCR-beta VDJ regions were amplified with primers for the TCR constant region and the 5'RACE anchor. Sample indexes and Illumina adaptors were added in a first PCR, and a second PCR then increased library yield. After Ampure bead purification, the roughly 650 bp TCR product was size-selected on a 2% E-gel SizeSelection system. Before pooling, library quality was checked on a Bioanalyzer, concentration was measured with Qubit, and libraries were quantified with the Kapa Library Quantification kit. Paired-end 2 x 150 bp sequencing of the libraries was performed on an Illumina HiSeq 2500. To increase sequence diversity, roughly 24-32% phiX was spiked into each library pool. Concerning the study's data processing: Quality-filtered reads were processed with the UMI-based MiGEC pipeline, and over 80% of raw TCR sequences were removed by the MiGEC pipeline during error correction. VDJ genes were aligned to IMGT germline references, and each clonotype was defined by a unique CDR3 amino acid sequence together with V-J genes. Clonal expansion, Shannon diversity, and CDR3 relatedness (CalcPairwiseDistances, ClusterSamples) were evaluated with VDJtools, and phylogenetic trees were built with CLCbio workbench. Clones with at least 8 unique UMIs were defined as expanded, with this threshold being based on coefficient-of-variation modelling across technical triplicates. Clones were called with MiXCR by TCRdb after fastp trimmed the public reads at Q25, and only in-frame beta chains were retained. Here each entry gathers all rows of one CDR3 protein and keeps the most common genes and DNA. The V and J calls come from TCRdb's annotation, not from the publication. This sample has about 46,000 distinct CDR3 sequences in its table, and under 2% of those were observed once. The top ten hold roughly 2% of the sample.

For the unsorted PBMC libraries, 2 million PBMCs were stored in RNAlater at -80 degrees C until RNA extraction and were used to generate the libraries. The multiple sclerosis patients were enrolled in a US clinical protocol that used magnetic resonance imaging to evaluate disease progression. Peripheral blood was subjected to Ficoll-Hypaque density gradient centrifugation to isolate PBMCs, which were then cryopreserved in liquid nitrogen. The specimen was PBMCs. The receptor's source is a woman aged 40-49 years with multiple sclerosis. The rearrangement joined TRBV12-3 or TRBV12-4 to TRBJ2-3, with TRBD2 perhaps the D gene, on 6 matching bases. The nucleotides read TGTGCCAGCAGTTTAGGGACTATAATCCTCACAGATACGCAGTATTTT. Its coded protein is CASSLGTIILTDTQYF.